Here is one TCR beta chain with its context. Trimming stripped 0 bases from V and 9 bases from J, with 13 bases between. CDR1 is SGHNT and CDR2 is YYREEE in the germline V gene (reference sequence). The CDR3 spans 15 residues. With around 200,000 irradiated, violet-dye-labeled stimulator cells, around 200,000 CFSE-labeled responder cells were plated. After mixed lymphocyte reaction, dividing CD4+ and CD8+ responder T cells were sorted. Method: immunoSEQ multiplex PCR; TCRdb's copy keeps in-frame clones and lacks some. Here the sample spans roughly 6,500 clones, around 24% being singletons. This entry comes from a study of graft-versus-host responses after intestinal transplantation. Study observations and caveats: GvH clonotypes were identified within recipient marrow, with a subset emerging first in ileum or blood.

The receptor's source is a human patient who was an organ donor for intestinal transplantation. The source was alloreactive CD4+ T cells from a mixed lymphocyte reaction culture, collected before transplantation. Subset here: CFSE-low proliferating T cells sorted from approximately 6-day pre-transplant mixed lymphocyte reaction (GvH or HvG direction). The genes are TRBV5-4 and TRBJ1-6, with unresolved D. The CDR3 loop reads CASSLEAGWGSPLHF. The CDR3 nucleotides are TGTGCCAGCAGCTTGGAGGCGGGTTGGGGTTCACCCCTCCACTTT.